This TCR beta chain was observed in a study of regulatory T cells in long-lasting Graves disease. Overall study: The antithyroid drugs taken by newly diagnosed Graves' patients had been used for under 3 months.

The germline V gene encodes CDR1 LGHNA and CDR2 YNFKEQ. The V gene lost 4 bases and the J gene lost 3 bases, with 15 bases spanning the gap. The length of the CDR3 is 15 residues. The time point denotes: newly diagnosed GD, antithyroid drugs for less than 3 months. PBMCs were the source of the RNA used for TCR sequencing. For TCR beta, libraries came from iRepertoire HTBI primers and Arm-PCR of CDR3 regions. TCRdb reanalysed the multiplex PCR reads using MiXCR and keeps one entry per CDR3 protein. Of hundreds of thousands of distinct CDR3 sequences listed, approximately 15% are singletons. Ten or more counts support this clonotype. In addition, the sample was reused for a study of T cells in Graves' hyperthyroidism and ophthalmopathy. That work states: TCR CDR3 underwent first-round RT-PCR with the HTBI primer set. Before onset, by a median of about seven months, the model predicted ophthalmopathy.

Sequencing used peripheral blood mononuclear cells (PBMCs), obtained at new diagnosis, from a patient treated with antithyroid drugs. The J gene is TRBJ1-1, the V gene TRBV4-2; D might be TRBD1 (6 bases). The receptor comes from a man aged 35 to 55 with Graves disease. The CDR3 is CASSLGPQGYTEAFF. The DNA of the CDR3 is TGTGCCAGCAGCCTAGGCCCGCAGGGGTACACTGAAGCTTTCTTT.